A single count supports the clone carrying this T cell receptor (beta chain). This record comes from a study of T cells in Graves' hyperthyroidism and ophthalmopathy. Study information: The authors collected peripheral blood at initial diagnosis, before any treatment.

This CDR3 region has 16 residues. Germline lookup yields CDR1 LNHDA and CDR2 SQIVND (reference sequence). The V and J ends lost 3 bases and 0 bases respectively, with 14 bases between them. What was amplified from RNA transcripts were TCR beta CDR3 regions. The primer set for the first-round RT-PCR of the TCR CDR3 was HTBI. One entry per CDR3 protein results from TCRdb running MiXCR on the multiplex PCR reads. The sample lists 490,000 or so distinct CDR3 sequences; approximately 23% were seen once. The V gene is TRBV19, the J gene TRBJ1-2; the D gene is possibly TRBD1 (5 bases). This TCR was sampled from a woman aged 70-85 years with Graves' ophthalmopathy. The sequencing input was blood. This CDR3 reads CASSMAPGRANYGYTF. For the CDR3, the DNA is TGTGCCAGTAGTATGGCCCCTGGCAGGGCTAACTATGGCTACACCTTC.